The source of this TCR beta chain is a study of cytomegalovirus exposure and HLA in healthy donors. General study findings and limits: Per a later analysis, about 17,000 TCR beta sequences showed association with HLA alleles at 0.05 false discovery rate. TCR sequences were mostly rare, though some public TCRs occurred in many donors. The study recorded over 150 TCR beta chains that were cytomegalovirus-associated.

Comment on this clone: Its antigen is unidentified.

The PCR employed 60 Vbeta primers together with 13 Jbeta primers. Repertoires were generated with immunoSEQ multiplex PCR, while TCRdb's copy carries only in-frame clones and drops some. The table has under 250,000 clones, roughly 78% seen once; the top ten hold roughly 4.5%. J was trimmed by 3 bases and V by 0 bases; bases with no gene match: 1. Germline-derived CDR1 and CDR2 are MNHEY and SMNVEV (reference sequence). The CDR3 is 16 residues long. The chain employs TRBV27 and TRBJ2-1; 11 bases align to TRBD2. The receptor's source is a woman under 40 in good health and CMV-seropositive. Sequencing was performed on PBMCs. CDR3 amino acids: CASSLSGTSGYNEQFF. CDR3 in DNA: TGTGCCAGCAGTTTATCCGGGACTAGCGGCTACAATGAGCAGTTCTTC.